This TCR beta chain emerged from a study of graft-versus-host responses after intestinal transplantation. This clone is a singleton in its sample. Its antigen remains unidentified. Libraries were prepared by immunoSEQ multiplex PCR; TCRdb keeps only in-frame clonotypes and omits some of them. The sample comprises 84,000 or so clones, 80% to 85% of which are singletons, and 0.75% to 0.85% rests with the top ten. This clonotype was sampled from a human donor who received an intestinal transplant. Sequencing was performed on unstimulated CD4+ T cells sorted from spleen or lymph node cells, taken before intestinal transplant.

CDR3: CASGLAGQDYNEQFF. As DNA, the CDR3 is TGTGCTAGTGGTTTAGCGGGACAGGACTACAATGAGCAGTTCTTC. This chain uses TRBV12-5 with TRBJ2-1, with D possibly TRBD1 on 8 matching bases. The CDR3 is 15 residues long. The V gene lost 3 bases and the J gene lost 3 bases, with 12 bases spanning the gap. Germline values: CDR1 LGHNT, CDR2 FRNRAP. Looking up the rest from reference TRBV12-5 and TRBJ2-1 gives the full variable domain: DARVTQTPRHKVTEMGQEVTMRCQPILGHNTVFWYRQTMMQGLELLAYFRNRAPLDDSGMPKDRFSAEMPDATLATLKIQPSEPRDSAVYFCASGLAGQDYNEQFFGPGTRLTVL.